This TCR beta chain was captured by sequencing in a study of blood T cell repertoires in COVID-19. Looking at the study overall: Samples taken during acute and convalescent COVID-19 were collected in the United States, Italy and Spain. PBMCs, B-cell-depleted T cells, or T cells were the source of the cDNA or gDNA that made up the material.

This CDR3 contains 17 residues. V lost 8 bases and J lost 4, with 26 bases in between. CDR1 and CDR2 (germline): SGHTA, FQGNSA. As handled by the study authors: Amplified reference gene primers provided the basis for estimating nucleated cell counts. Method: immunoSEQ multiplex PCR; TCRdb's copy keeps in-frame clones and lacks some. V and J calls and clone size are given by that table; D and trimming were obtained from the DNA. The top ten clones hold about a fifth of a sample with about 61,000 clones, over 65% of them seen once. The receptor was derived from a man older than 75 with active or convalescent COVID-19. Source material: peripheral blood. J is TRBJ2-5 and V is TRBV7-2, with D perhaps matching TRBD2 (6 bases). This chain's CDR3 is CASSLRVGGMVTETQYF. CDR3 nucleotide sequence: TGTGCCAGCTCCCTAAGGGTGGGCGGGATGGTAACAGAGACCCAGTACTTC.